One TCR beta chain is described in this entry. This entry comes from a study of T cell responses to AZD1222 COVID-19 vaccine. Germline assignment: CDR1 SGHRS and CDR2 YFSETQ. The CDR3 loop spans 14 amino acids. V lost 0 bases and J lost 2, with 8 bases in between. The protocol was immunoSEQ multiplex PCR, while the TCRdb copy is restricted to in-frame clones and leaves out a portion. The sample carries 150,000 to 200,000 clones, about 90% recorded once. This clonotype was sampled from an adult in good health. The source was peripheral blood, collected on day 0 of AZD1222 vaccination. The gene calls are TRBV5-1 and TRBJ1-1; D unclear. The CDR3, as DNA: TGCGCCAGCAGCTTGGAGGGAGGTAACACTGAAGCTTTCTTT. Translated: CASSLEGGNTEAFF. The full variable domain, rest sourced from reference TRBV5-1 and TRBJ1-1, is KAGVTQTPRYLIKTRGQQVTLSCSPISGHRSVSWYQQTPGQGLQFLFEYFSETQRNKGNFPGRFSGRQFSNSRSEMNVSTLELGDSALYLCASSLEGGNTEAFFGQGTRLTVV.